This T cell receptor (beta chain) came from a study of tumor and adjacent non-tumor tissue in lung cancer. The wider study: Aged about 30 to 76 years, patients included roughly 10 men and roughly 5 women with stage I to III disease.

Study conclusions and caveats: Significantly higher TCR diversity was found in tumor than normal lung.

A modified ARM-PCR protocol with three rounds of nested PCR amplified TCRbeta. TCRdb re-called the multiplex PCR reads through MiXCR, storing one row per CDR3 protein. The sample records 55,000 to 75,000 distinct CDR3 sequences, just under 60% being singletons. About this clonotype itself: The antigen remains unidentified. At one end, the junction sequence differs from germline, possibly due to a read error.

Germline V gene sequence: CDR1 MGHRA, CDR2 YSYEKL. The CDR3 runs to 12 residues. This sample's RNA came from whole unsorted tissue. Sequenced input: lung tumor tissue. The TCR sequence derives from a man aged 50 to 59 with non-small cell lung cancer. The V and J genes are TRBV4-1 and TRBJ2-3; no clear D. The CDR3 reads CASSPKGWTQYF. As DNA, the CDR3 is TGCGCCAGCAGCCCCAAGGGCTGGACGCAATATTTT.